Listed here are 12 T cell receptor beta chains from one sample, sequenced in a study of blood T cell repertoires in COVID-19. The assay was immunoSEQ multiplex PCR, and TCRdb's table has in-frame clones only and misses some. Of 250,000 to 300,000 clones in the sample, around 86% were seen once. Specimen: peripheral blood. These TCRs come from a middle-aged woman who had recovered from COVID-19.

This rearrangement joins TRBV30 to TRBJ2-2, with a tentative D call TRBD2 (6 bases). Germline V lookup: CDR1 GTSNPN, CDR2 SVGIG (reference sequence). The ends were cut back, 0 bases at V and 4 bases at J, with 15 bases in the middle. The CDR3 extends over 16 amino acids. For the CDR3, the DNA is TGTGCCTGGAGTGTCGGTCGAGCGGGTCCCACCGGGGAGCTGTTTTTT. Protein: CAWSVGRAGPTGELFF.

The chain couples TRBV13 to TRBJ2-6, with D maybe TRBD1 (5 bases). Trimming cost V 1 base and J 0 bases, with 13 bases left between them. Germline lookup yields CDR1 PRHDT and CDR2 FYEKMQ (reference sequence). CDR3 length: 18 amino acids. The CDR3 DNA reads TGTGCCAGCAGCTTAGCGGGTGGGGCCTTCTCTGGGGCCAACGTCCTGACTTTC. As protein: CASSLAGGAFSGANVLTF. Looking up the rest from reference TRBV13 and TRBJ2-6 gives the full variable domain: AAGVIQSPRHLIKEKRETATLKCYPIPRHDTVYWYQQGPGQDPQFLISFYEKMQSDKGSIPDRFSAQQFSDYHSELNMSSLELGDSALYFCASSLAGGAFSGANVLTFGAGSRLTVL.

The chain employs TRBV3-1 (or the pseudogene TRBV3-2) and TRBJ2-2, with D uncertain. The germline V and J ends were trimmed by 4 bases and 4 bases, with 10 bases remaining between them. Germline CDR1 and CDR2: LGHDT and YNNKEL (reference sequence). The CDR3 sequence is 14 residues long. CDR3 nucleotide sequence: TGTGCCAGCAGCCCTAACACAGTCACCGGGGAGCTGTTTTTT. Protein: CASSPNTVTGELFF.

This chain connects TRBV9 to TRBJ2-2; 9 positions match TRBD2. The germline V gene encodes CDR1 SGDLS and CDR2 YYNGEE. V was pared by 1 base and J by 5 bases, with 0 bases of the junction left unmatched. The CDR3 contains 14 residues. Here the CDR3 reads CASSVTSGTGELFF. In DNA, the CDR3 is TGTGCCAGCAGCGTAACTAGCGGGACCGGGGAGCTGTTTTTT.

In its sample, this clone was seen once. The genes are TRBV5-6 and TRBJ2-5; 8 positions agree with TRBD2. Germline V CDR1 and CDR2: SGHDT, YYEEEE. V shed 3 bases and J 4 bases; nucleotides not matched to a gene: 8. This CDR3 contains 15 residues. The CDR3 is CASSYGRGGRETQYF. The DNA for the CDR3 is TGTGCCAGCAGCTACGGACGGGGGGGCAGAGAGACCCAGTACTTC. The full variable domain, rest sourced from reference TRBV5-6 and TRBJ2-5, is DAGVTQSPTHLIKTRGQQVTLRCSPKSGHDTVSWYQQALGQGPQFIFQYYEEEERQRGNFPDRFSGHQFPNYSSELNVNALLLGDSALYLCASSYGRGGRETQYFGPGTRLLVL.

Only one count was recorded for this clone. The chain combines TRBV19 with TRBJ1-1, with 8 positions matching TRBD1. With 6 bases clipped from V and 4 bases from J, the junction kept 10 bases outside the gene matches. CDR3 length: 15 residues. The germline CDR1 and CDR2 sequences are LNHDA and SQIVND (reference sequence). DNA of the CDR3: TGTGCCAGTAGGTCCCAGGGGGCAGGGTTCACTGAAGCTTTCTTT. It encodes CASRSQGAGFTEAFF.

In its sample, this clone was seen a few times. CDR3 region: CASSPEGTGQFF. The CDR3 DNA sequence: TGTGCCAGCTCACCGGAGGGGACGGGGCAGTTCTTC. The rearrangement uses TRBV18 and TRBJ2-1; possible D gene TRBD2, 6 bases. Germline assignment: CDR1 KGHSH and CDR2 LQKENI. The ends were cut back, 3 bases at V and 12 bases at J, with 12 bases in the middle. This CDR3 comprises 12 residues.

This clone was detected only a few times. The chain is built from TRBV6-6 and TRBJ1-5, with 8 bases identical to TRBD1. This CDR3 has 14 residues. The V gene end was trimmed by 6 bases and the J gene end by 2 bases; junction bases not matched to a gene: 3. CDR1 and CDR2 from the germline V gene are MNHNY and SVGAGI (reference sequence). CDR3 region: CASREGQGNQPQHF. The CDR3 bases are TGTGCCAGCAGGGAGGGACAGGGCAATCAGCCCCAGCATTTT.

The rearrangement joins TRBV11-2 to TRBJ2-5, with D possibly matching TRBD2 (6 bases). Germline CDR1 and CDR2: SGHAT and FQNNGV. The CDR3 extends over 13 amino acids. V shed 4 bases and J shed 5 bases, with 11 bases lying between them. The CDR3 reads CASSSAEGETQYF. CDR3 bases: TGTGCCAGCAGCTCCGCGGAGGGGGAGACCCAGTACTTC.

CDR3 residues: CASSRDSLAKNIQYF. The CDR3 nucleotides are TGTGCCAGCAGCCGGGACAGTCTAGCCAAAAACATTCAGTACTTC. The chain couples TRBV2 to TRBJ2-4, with 7 bases identical to TRBD1. Germline V gene data show CDR1 as SNHLY and CDR2 as FYNNEI. V dropped 6 bases and J dropped 0; count of bases not matched to a gene: 5. CDR3 length: 15 amino acids.

This clone was seen just once. V gene TRBV5-1 combines with J gene TRBJ2-2; possible D gene TRBD2, 6 bases. V was trimmed by 2 bases and J by 7 bases, leaving 9 bases between them. This CDR3 contains 13 residues. CDR1 and CDR2 from the germline V gene are SGHRS and YFSETQ. CDR3 in amino acids: CASSFGGSGELFF. CDR3 sequence (DNA): TGCGCCAGCAGCTTCGGGGGTAGCGGGGAGCTGTTTTTT.

The DNA of the CDR3 is TGTGCCAGCAGTCCCAACCCCCAGGGAATGGGAGAGACCCAGTACTTC. Protein sequence: CASSPNPQGMGETQYF. This chain joins TRBV27 and TRBJ2-5; D perhaps matches TRBD1 (5 bases). Germline-derived CDR1 and CDR2 are MNHEY and SMNVEV (reference sequence). The ends were cut back, 5 bases at V and 4 bases at J, with 20 bases in the middle. The CDR3 extends over 16 amino acids.